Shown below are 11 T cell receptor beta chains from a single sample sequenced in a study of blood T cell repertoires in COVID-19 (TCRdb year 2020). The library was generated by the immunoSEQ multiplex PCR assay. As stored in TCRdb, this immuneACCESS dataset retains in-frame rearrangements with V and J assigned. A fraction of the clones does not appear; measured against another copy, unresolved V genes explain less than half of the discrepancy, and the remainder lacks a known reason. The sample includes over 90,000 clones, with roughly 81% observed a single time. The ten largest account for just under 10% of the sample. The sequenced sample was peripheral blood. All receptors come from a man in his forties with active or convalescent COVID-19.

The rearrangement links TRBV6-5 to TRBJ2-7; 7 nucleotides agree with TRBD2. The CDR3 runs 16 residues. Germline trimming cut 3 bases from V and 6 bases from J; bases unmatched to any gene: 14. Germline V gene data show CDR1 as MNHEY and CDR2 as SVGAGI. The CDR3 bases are TGTGCCAGCAGTTATAGGGACTACCTGCCTGGAGGCGAGCAGTACTTC. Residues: CASSYRDYLPGGEQYF.

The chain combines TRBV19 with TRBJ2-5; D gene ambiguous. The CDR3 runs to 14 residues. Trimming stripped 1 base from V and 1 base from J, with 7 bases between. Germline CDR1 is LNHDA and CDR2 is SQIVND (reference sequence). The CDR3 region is CASSIGPSQETQYF. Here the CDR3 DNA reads TGTGCCAGTAGTATAGGTCCCAGCCAAGAGACCCAGTACTTC.

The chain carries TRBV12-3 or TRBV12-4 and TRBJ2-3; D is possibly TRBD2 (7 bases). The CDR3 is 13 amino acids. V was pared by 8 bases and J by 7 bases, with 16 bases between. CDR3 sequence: CASLPQGGYTQYF. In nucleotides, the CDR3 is TGTGCCAGCCTTCCACAGGGAGGGTATACGCAGTATTTT.

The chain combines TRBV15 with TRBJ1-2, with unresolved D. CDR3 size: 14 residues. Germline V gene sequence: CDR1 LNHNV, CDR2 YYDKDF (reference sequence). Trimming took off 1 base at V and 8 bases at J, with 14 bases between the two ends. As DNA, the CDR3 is TGTGCCACCAGCAGAGGGAGCTTATCCGGAGGCTACACCTTC. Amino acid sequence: CATSRGSLSGGYTF.

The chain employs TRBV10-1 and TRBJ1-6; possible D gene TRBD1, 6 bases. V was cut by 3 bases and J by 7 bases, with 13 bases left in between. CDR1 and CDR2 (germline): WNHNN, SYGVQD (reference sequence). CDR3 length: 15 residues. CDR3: CASSESSGVNSPLHF. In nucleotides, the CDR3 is TGCGCCAGCAGTGAATCTTCAGGGGTGAATTCACCCCTCCACTTT.

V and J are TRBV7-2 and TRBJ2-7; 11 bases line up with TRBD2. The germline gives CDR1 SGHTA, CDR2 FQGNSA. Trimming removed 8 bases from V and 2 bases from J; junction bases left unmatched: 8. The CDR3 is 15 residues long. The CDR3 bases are TGTGCCAGCCGAGGGGTAGCGGGGGGGGCCTACGAGCAGTACTTC. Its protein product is CASRGVAGGAYEQYF.

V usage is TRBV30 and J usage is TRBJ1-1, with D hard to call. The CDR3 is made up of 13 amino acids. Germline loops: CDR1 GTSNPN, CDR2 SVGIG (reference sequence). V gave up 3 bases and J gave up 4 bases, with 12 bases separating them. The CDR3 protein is CAWRVREGTEAFF. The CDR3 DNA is TGTGCCTGGAGGGTACGGGAGGGCACTGAAGCTTTCTTT.

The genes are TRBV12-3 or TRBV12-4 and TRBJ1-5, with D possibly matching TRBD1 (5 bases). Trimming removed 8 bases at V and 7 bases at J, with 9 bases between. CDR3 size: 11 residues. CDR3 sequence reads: CASGGDQPQHF. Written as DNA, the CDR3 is TGTGCCAGCGGCGGGGACCAGCCCCAGCATTTT.

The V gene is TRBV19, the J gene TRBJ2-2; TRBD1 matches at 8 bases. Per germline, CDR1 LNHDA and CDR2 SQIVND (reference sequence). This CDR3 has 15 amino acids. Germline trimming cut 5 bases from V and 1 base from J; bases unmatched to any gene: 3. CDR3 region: CASSAGQGNTGELFF. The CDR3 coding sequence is TGTGCCAGTAGTGCCGGACAGGGGAACACCGGGGAGCTGTTTTTT.

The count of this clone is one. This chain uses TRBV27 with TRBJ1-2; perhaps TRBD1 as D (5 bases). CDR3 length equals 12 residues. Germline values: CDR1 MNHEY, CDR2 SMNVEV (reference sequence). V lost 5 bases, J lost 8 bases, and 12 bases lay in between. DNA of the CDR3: TGTGCCAGCAGTCAGCGGGGGGAGGGCTACACCTTC. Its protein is CASSQRGEGYTF.

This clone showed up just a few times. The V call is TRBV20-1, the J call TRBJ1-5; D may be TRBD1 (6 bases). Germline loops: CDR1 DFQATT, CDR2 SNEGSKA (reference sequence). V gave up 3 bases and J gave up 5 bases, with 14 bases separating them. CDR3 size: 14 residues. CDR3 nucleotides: TGCAGTGCTAGTCAAGGGGGGGTTGATCAGCCCCAGCATTTT. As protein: CSASQGGVDQPQHF.